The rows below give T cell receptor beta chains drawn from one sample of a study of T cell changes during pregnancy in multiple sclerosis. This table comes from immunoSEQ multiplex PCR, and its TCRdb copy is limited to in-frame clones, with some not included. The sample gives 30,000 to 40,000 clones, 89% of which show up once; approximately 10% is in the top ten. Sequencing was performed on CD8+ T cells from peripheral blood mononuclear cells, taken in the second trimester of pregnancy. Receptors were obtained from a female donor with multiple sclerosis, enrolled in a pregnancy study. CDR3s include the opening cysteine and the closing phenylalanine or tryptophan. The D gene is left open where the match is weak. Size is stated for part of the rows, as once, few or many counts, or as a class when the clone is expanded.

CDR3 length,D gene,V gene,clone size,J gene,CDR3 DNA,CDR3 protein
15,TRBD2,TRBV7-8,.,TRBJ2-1,TGTGCCACCAAAGACTTAGCGGGGGGGATTAATGAGCAGTTCTTC,CATKDLAGGINEQFF
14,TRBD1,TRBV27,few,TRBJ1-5,TGTGCCAGCAGTCCTCTGACAGGGATTCAGCCCCAGCATTTT,CASSPLTGIQPQHF
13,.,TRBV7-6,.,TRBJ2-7,TGTGCCAGCAGCTTGACTATCTCCTACGAGCAGTACTTC,CASSLTISYEQYF
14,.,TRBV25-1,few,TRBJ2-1,TGTGCCAGCAGCAGGGGTGACTCCTACAATGAGCAGTTCTTC,CASSRGDSYNEQFF
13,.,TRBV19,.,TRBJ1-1,TGTGCCAGTACCGTCGCGTTGAACACTGAAGCTTTCTTT,CASTVALNTEAFF
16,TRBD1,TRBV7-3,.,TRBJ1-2,TGTGCCAGCAGCTTAAAGGCAACCGGGACAGCTACTGGCTACACCTTC,CASSLKATGTATGYTF
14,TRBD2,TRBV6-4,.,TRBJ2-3,TGTGCCAGCAGCTGGACTAGCGGAGCAGATACGCAGTATTTT,CASSWTSGADTQYF
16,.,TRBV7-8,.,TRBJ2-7,TGTGCCAGCAGCCCGTGGACTGAAACTCTTTCCTACGAGCAGTACTTC,CASSPWTETLSYEQYF
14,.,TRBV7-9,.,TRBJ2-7,TGTGCCAGCACATTAGAAACCCTACCCAACGAGCAGTACTTC,CASTLETLPNEQYF
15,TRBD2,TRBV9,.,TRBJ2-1,TGTGCCAGCAACGTGGGGGGGATAGCGGCGAATGAGCAGTTCTTC,CASNVGGIAANEQFF
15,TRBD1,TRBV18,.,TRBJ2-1,TGTGCCAGCTCACATCACAGGGGGCGGGACAATGAGCAGTTCTTC,CASSHHRGRDNEQFF
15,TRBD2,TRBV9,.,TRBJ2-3,TGTGCCAGCAGCGTAGGACTAGCGGCCACAGATACGCAGTATTTT,CASSVGLAATDTQYF
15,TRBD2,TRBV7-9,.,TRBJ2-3,TGTGCCAGCAGCTCGCTAGCGGGAGGCACAGATACGCAGTATTTT,CASSSLAGGTDTQYF
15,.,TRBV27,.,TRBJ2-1,TGTGCCAGCAGTTTATCGGTGAGCTCCTACAATGAGCAGTTCTTC,CASSLSVSSYNEQFF
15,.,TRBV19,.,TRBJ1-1,TGTGCCAGTAGTATAGCCTGGGGGCAGGACCTTGAAGCTTTCTTT,CASSIAWGQDLEAFF
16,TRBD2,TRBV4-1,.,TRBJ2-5,TGCGCCAGCAGCCAAGCCCTTCTAGCGGCGGGAGAGACCCAGTACTTC,CASSQALLAAGETQYF
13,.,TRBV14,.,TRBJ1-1,TGTGCCAGCAGCCGGGGCAGACACACTGAAGCTTTCTTT,CASSRGRHTEAFF
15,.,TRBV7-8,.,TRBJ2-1,TGTGCCAGCAGCTTATCCAGGGGTTTAAACAATGAGCAGTTCTTC,CASSLSRGLNNEQFF
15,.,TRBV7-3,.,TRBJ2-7,TGTGCCAGCAGCGAACATGATAGGGGAGGCTACGAGCAGTACTTC,CASSEHDRGGYEQYF
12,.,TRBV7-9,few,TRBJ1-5,TGTGCCAGCACCAGGGCAGATCAGCCCCAGCATTTT,CASTRADQPQHF
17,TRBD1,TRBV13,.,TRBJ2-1,TGTGCCAGCAGCTTAACCGGACAGGGTGGGGTAGGCAATGAGCAGTTCTTC,CASSLTGQGGVGNEQFF
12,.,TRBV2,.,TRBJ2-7,TGTGCCAGCAGTGGGGCCCCCTACGAGCAGTACTTC,CASSGAPYEQYF
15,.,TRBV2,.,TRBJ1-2,TGTGCCAGCGGGGCGGGGGGGCTGACTTACTATGGCTACACCTTC,CASGAGGLTYYGYTF
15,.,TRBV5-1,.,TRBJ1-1,TGCGCCAGCAGCTACGTCGGAGGAAGGAACACTGAAGCTTTCTTT,CASSYVGGRNTEAFF
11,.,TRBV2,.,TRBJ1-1,TGTGCCATCAGCATGAACACTGAAGCTTTCTTT,CAISMNTEAFF
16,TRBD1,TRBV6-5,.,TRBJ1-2,TGTGCCAGCAGTTCTTACTACCGGGACAGGGAAAATGGCTACACCTTC,CASSSYYRDRENGYTF
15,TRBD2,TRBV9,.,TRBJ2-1,TGTGCCAGCAGCGTAATCCTAGCGGGGACCAATGAGCAGTTCTTC,CASSVILAGTNEQFF
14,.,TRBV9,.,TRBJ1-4,TGTGCCAGCAGCGCCGGGAGTGGACATGAAAAACTGTTTTTT,CASSAGSGHEKLFF
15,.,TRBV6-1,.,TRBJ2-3,TGTGCCAGCAGTGAAGAACTAGGGAGCACAGATACGCAGTATTTT,CASSEELGSTDTQYF
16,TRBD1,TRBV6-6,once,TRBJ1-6,TGTGCCAGCAGTGCTGACAGGGTTGTAGATAATTCACCCCTCCACTTT,CASSADRVVDNSPLHF
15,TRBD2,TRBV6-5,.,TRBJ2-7,TGTGCCAGCAGTTACTACGGACTAGCGGGAGGGGAGCAGTACTTC,CASSYYGLAGGEQYF
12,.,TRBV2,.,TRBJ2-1,TGTGCCAGCAGTGCACAGGACAATGAGCAGTTCTTC,CASSAQDNEQFF
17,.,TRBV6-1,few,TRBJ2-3,TGTGCCAGCAGTGAAGCGGCAGGGGACGGTGTAGGAGATACGCAGTATTTT,CASSEAAGDGVGDTQYF
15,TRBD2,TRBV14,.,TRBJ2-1,TGTGCCAGCAGCAGGGGACTAGTCCCCTACAATGAGCAGTTCTTC,CASSRGLVPYNEQFF
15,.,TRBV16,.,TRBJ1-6,TGTGCCAGCAGCCCCCCGGGTTTGGCTAATTCACCCCTCCACTTT,CASSPPGLANSPLHF
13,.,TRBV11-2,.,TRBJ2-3,TGTGCCAGCAGCTTAGAGCTCGGGGATACGCAGTATTTT,CASSLELGDTQYF
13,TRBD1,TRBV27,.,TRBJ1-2,TGTGCCAGCAGTTTAGGACAGGGGTCTGGCTACACCTTC,CASSLGQGSGYTF
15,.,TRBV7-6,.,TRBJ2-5,TGTGCCAGCAGCCCACTAGCGAGGAGGGGGGAGACCCAGTACTTC,CASSPLARRGETQYF
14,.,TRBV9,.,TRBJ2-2,TGTGCCAGCAGCCCCGGAGTCCACACCGGGGAGCTGTTTTTT,CASSPGVHTGELFF
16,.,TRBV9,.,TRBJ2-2,TGTGCCAGCAGCCCGGACTTCCACCTTGCCACCGGGGAGCTGTTTTTT,CASSPDFHLATGELFF
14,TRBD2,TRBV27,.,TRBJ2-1,TGTGCCAGCAGGGGCGGGGGAAGGGGCAATGAGCAGTTCTTC,CASRGGGRGNEQFF
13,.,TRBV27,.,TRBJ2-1,TGTGCCAGCAGCAGCAGGGCCAACAATGAGCAGTTCTTC,CASSSRANNEQFF
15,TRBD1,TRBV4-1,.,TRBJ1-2,TGCGCCAGCAGCCAAGAAGAGACAGGGAGCTATGGCTACACCTTC,CASSQEETGSYGYTF
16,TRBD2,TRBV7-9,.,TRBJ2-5,TGTGCCAGCAGCCCTCCAGCGGGGCTAACCAAAGAGACCCAGTACTTC,CASSPPAGLTKETQYF
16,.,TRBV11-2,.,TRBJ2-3,TGTGCCAGCAGCTTAGAATGGCGCAGGGTTGAAGATACGCAGTATTTT,CASSLEWRRVEDTQYF
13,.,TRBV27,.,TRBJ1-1,TGTGCCAGCAGTTTAGGGAGAAACACTGAAGCTTTCTTT,CASSLGRNTEAFF
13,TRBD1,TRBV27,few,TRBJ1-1,TGTGCCAGCAGTATGGCAGGGGGTACTGAAGCTTTCTTT,CASSMAGGTEAFF
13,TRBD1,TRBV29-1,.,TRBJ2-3,TGCAGCGTTAGAACAGGGGTGACAGATACGCAGTATTTT,CSVRTGVTDTQYF